These T cell receptor beta chains were read from a single sample in a study of T cell repertoires in cytomegalovirus infection. MiXCR was run by TCRdb on the reads, yielding one entry per CDR3 protein. The repertoire has fewer than 550,000 distinct CDR3 sequences, approximately 15% of them found once; the top ten carry 20% to 30%. Input material: CD8+ T cells from PBMCs. These receptors came from a human donor in good health (CMV status not recorded). Some clones in this sample may be carry-over from other donors' samples. The CDR3 runs from the conserved cysteine through the conserved F or W. Fields, in order: D gene, clone size, V gene, J gene, CDR3 length, CDR3 protein, CDR3 DNA. The D gene is left open where the match is weak. Size tells how often a clone was seen (once, few, many) or the class of an expanded clone, and some rows leave it out.

TRBD2	many	TRBV7-7	TRBJ2-5	15	CASSRRLAEQETQYF	TGTGCTAGCAGCCGGAGGCTAGCGGAGCAAGAGACCCAGTACTTC
-	many	TRBV10-3	TRBJ1-2	13	CAISESTVYGYTF	TGTGCCATCAGTGAGTCGACAGTCTATGGCTACACCTTC
-	few	TRBV3-1	TRBJ2-2	16	CASSQDLRGGTGELFF	TGTGCCAGCAGCCAAGATCTCAGGGGAGGCACCGGGGAGCTGTTTTTT
-	-	TRBV5-5	TRBJ2-1	15	CASSPYLNYYNEQFF	TGTGCCAGCAGCCCCTACCTAAACTACTACAATGAGCAGTTCTTC
TRBD2	many	TRBV7-2	TRBJ2-7	15	CASSLHSQRDYEQYF	TGTGCCAGCAGCTTACATAGTCAGCGGGACTACGAGCAGTACTTC
-	-	TRBV27	TRBJ1-5	15	CASSFSRGSDQPQHF	TGTGCCAGCAGTTTTTCCAGGGGTAGCGATCAGCCCCAGCATTTT
-	few	TRBV29-1	TRBJ2-1	10	CSVSHNEQFF	TGCAGCGTTTCTCACAATGAGCAGTTCTTC
-	many	TRBV7-2	TRBJ1-2	15	CASSLYLQGNYGYTF	TGTGCCAGCAGCTTGTACCTTCAGGGGAACTATGGCTACACCTTC
-	-	TRBV14	TRBJ2-7	16	CASSQGVKTGRNEQYF	TGTGCCAGCAGCCAGGGGGTCAAGACAGGGAGGAACGAGCAGTACTTC
-	many	TRBV11-2	TRBJ2-7	21	CASSSHLLSWEDQGRSYEQYF	TGTGCCAGCAGCTCGCATCTTCTTAGTTGGGAAGATCAAGGGAGATCCTACGAGCAGTACTTC
-	many	TRBV7-6	TRBJ2-1	15	CASSLAGVWYNEQFF	TGTGCCAGCAGCTTAGCGGGAGTGTGGTACAATGAGCAGTTCTTC
TRBD1	-	TRBV19	TRBJ2-7	14	CASTEGQGHYEQYF	TGTGCCAGTACAGAGGGACAGGGCCACTACGAGCAGTACTTC
TRBD1	many	TRBV7-9	TRBJ2-7	15	CASSFSDRGLSEQYF	TGTGCCAGCAGCTTCAGTGACAGGGGGCTCAGCGAGCAGTACTTC
-	many	TRBV11-2	TRBJ2-5	15	CASSLGGGGEETQYF	TGTGCCAGCAGCTTAGGAGGGGGGGGGGAAGAGACCCAGTACTTC
-	many	TRBV14	TRBJ2-7	16	CASSQVPGTPTYEQYF	TGTGCCAGCAGCCAAGTCCCCGGGACTCCTACCTACGAGCAGTACTTC
TRBD1	-	TRBV29-1	TRBJ2-2	15	CSVLGQGANTGELFF	TGCAGCGTTCTGGGACAGGGGGCAAACACCGGGGAGCTGTTTTTT
TRBD1	few	TRBV18	TRBJ2-1	16	CASSPKSIFRGNEQFF	TGTGCCAGCTCACCAAAGTCGATCTTCAGGGGGAATGAGCAGTTCTTC
TRBD2	-	TRBV30	TRBJ2-1	13	CAAGLAAYNEQFF	TGTGCGGCGGGACTAGCGGCTTACAATGAGCAGTTCTTC
-	few	TRBV9	TRBJ2-7	15	CASSVGRGGDDEQYF	TGTGCCAGCAGCGTAGGGCGGGGCGGGGATGATGAGCAGTACTTC
TRBD2	many	TRBV5-1	TRBJ2-7	20	CASSLRWVVQREILSDEQYF	TGCGCCAGCAGCTTGAGGTGGGTAGTGCAGCGGGAGATACTTTCCGACGAGCAGTACTTC
TRBD1	-	TRBV12-3/TRBV12-4	TRBJ2-5	14	CASSLVDREETQYF	TGTGCCAGCAGTTTAGTGGACAGGGAAGAGACCCAGTACTTC
-	many	TRBV7-9	TRBJ1-1	11	CASRWTAEAFF	TGTGCCAGCAGATGGACAGCTGAAGCTTTCTTT
-	few	TRBV2	TRBJ1-5	15	CASSVRVRDNQPQHF	TGTGCCAGCAGTGTCCGAGTCAGGGACAATCAGCCCCAGCATTTT
TRBD1	many	TRBV27	TRBJ2-7	14	CASSDGTGGYEQYF	TGTGCCAGCAGTGACGGGACAGGGGGGTACGAGCAGTACTTC
-	-	TRBV19	TRBJ1-1	14	CASTQPEGNTEAFF	TGTGCCAGTACACAGCCCGAAGGAAACACTGAAGCTTTCTTT
TRBD1	many	TRBV14	TRBJ2-1	13	CASRWTGANEQFF	TGTGCCAGCAGGTGGACAGGGGCCAATGAGCAGTTCTTC
TRBD2	-	TRBV12-3/TRBV12-4	TRBJ2-5	16	CASSSAGLAGGETQYF	TGTGCCAGCAGTTCTGCTGGACTAGCGGGGGGCGAGACCCAGTACTTC
-	many	TRBV7-3	TRBJ2-3	14	CASSERPNQDTQYF	TGTGCCAGCAGTGAGCGGCCAAACCAAGATACGCAGTATTTT
-	-	TRBV4-1	TRBJ1-1	15	CASSQVWAPNTEAFF	TGCGCCAGCAGCCAAGTTTGGGCCCCGAACACTGAAGCTTTCTTT
-	-	TRBV30	TRBJ2-7	13	CAWSGTAYYEQYF	TGTGCCTGGAGTGGGACAGCTTACTACGAGCAGTACTTC
-	-	TRBV12-5	TRBJ2-1	12	CASGFQGNEQFF	TGTGCTAGTGGTTTCCAGGGGAATGAGCAGTTCTTC
TRBD1	few	TRBV9	TRBJ2-1	16	CASTEGGQGNYNEQFF	TGTGCCAGCACCGAGGGGGGACAGGGGAACTACAATGAGCAGTTCTTC
-	few	TRBV14	TRBJ1-1	17	CASSHPGTVVMNTEAFF	TGTGCCAGCAGCCATCCCGGGACCGTCGTGATGAACACTGAAGCTTTCTTT
-	-	TRBV7-3	TRBJ1-1	14	CASSFSEGTKEAFF	TGTGCCAGCAGCTTTTCCGAGGGAACGAAAGAAGCTTTCTTT
-	many	TRBV7-8	TRBJ2-2	16	CASSLQGAAYTGELFF	TGTGCCAGCAGCTTACAAGGGGCCGCTTACACCGGGGAGCTGTTTTTT
-	many	TRBV10-2	TRBJ1-1	12	CASSEGNTEAFF	TGTGCCAGCAGTGAGGGAAACACTGAAGCTTTCTTT
-	-	TRBV27	TRBJ1-4	15	CASKKLRYNNEKLFF	TGTGCCAGCAAAAAACTCCGGTATAATAATGAAAAACTGTTTTTT
-	-	TRBV4-1	TRBJ2-7	15	CASSQGGYRSYEQYF	TGTGCCAGCAGCCAGGGGGGCTACCGCTCCTACGAGCAGTACTTC
-	-	TRBV7-4	TRBJ1-1	12	CASGLRGTEAFF	TGTGCCAGCGGTCTGAGGGGCACTGAAGCTTTCTTT
TRBD1	many	TRBV6-5	TRBJ2-1	16	CASSPFPGTGIYEQFF	TGTGCCAGCAGTCCCTTCCCCGGGACAGGGATCTATGAGCAGTTCTTC
TRBD2	-	TRBV27	TRBJ2-7	15	CASSLGLAGQYEQYF	TGTGCCAGCAGTTTAGGCCTAGCGGGACAGTACGAGCAGTACTTC
-	few	TRBV5-4	TRBJ2-5	16	CASSARFGGLQETQYF	TGTGCCAGCAGCGCTAGGTTCGGCGGACTCCAAGAGACCCAGTACTTC
-	few	TRBV5-1	TRBJ2-1	15	CASSLRFSSYNEQFF	TGCGCCAGCAGCTTAAGATTCAGCTCCTACAATGAGCAGTTCTTC
TRBD1	-	TRBV12-3/TRBV12-4	TRBJ1-2	15	CASSLNPGQGKGYTF	TGTGCCAGCAGTCTAAACCCGGGACAGGGGAAGGGCTACACCTTC
-	-	TRBV14	TRBJ2-6	17	CASSPRSKHSGANVLTF	TGTGCCAGCAGTCCGCGCAGTAAACACTCTGGGGCCAACGTCCTGACTTTC
-	few	TRBV10-3	TRBJ1-6	15	CAISEATAYNSPLHF	TGTGCCATCAGTGAAGCGACGGCCTATAATTCACCCCTCCACTTT